This TCR beta chain was profiled in a study of blood T cells in healthy people across ages. Trimming took off 3 bases at V and 5 bases at J, with 11 bases between the two ends. The CDR3 has 14 residues. CDR1 and CDR2 (germline): SGHTA, FQGTGA. Sample-barcoded 5' priming and a J-beta primer mix drove a second PCR of roughly 7 to 11 cycles. Each cDNA molecule was tagged by a template-switch adaptor with 12 random nucleotides. TCRdb reprocessed the 5' RACE reads with MiXCR, giving one entry per CDR3 protein. The top ten hold about a sixth of the sample, which has some 710,000 distinct CDR3 sequences, about half seen once. Study-level results: Older individuals had lower TCR beta diversity per million T cells (the decline was roughly linear).

The people who gave samples were healthy Caucasians from Russia, aged about 6 to 95. About this clonotype: Its antigen is not identified.

The material sequenced was blood. V usage is TRBV7-3 and J usage is TRBJ2-1, with D possibly matching TRBD2 (6 bases). This sequence originates from an elderly man in good health. DNA of the CDR3: TGTGCCAGCAGCTTCCGCGGGACCCACAATGAGCAGTTCTTC. Translating gives CASSFRGTHNEQFF.